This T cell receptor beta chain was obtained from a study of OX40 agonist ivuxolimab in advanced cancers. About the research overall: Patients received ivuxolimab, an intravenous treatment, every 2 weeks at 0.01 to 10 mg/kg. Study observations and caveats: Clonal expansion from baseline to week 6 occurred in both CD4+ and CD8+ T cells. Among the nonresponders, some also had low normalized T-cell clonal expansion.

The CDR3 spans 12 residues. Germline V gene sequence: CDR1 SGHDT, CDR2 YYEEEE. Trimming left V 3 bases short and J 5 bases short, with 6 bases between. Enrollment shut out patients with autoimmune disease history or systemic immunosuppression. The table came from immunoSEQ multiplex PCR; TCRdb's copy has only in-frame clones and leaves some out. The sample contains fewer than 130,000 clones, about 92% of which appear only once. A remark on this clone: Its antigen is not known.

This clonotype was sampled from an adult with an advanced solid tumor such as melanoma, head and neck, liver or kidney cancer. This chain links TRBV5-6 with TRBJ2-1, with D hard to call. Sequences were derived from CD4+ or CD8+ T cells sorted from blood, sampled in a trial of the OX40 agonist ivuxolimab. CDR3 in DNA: TGTGCCAGCAGCTCCGTCAACAATGAGCAGTTCTTC. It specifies CASSSVNNEQFF.